The next 27 T cell receptor beta chains were all read from a single sample in a study of blood T cell repertoires in COVID-19 (TCRdb year 2020). Library generation was performed with the immunoSEQ multiplex PCR assay. Entries here come from immuneACCESS through TCRdb and include only in-frame sequences with V and J called. Some clones fail to appear in such tables; in the studies checked, an unresolved V gene covers under half of the shortfall, and the cause of the remainder is unknown. Counted in this sample were around 50,000 clones; less than 90% of them appeared once. In total, the top ten clones hold 5.3% of the sample. The sequencing input was peripheral blood. The receptors here all came from a human donor in a cohort sampled during active COVID-19.

The V and J genes are TRBV20-1 and TRBJ2-7; the D is unclear. This CDR3 contains 13 residues. Between the trimmed V and J ends, which lost 3 bases and 4 bases, there was a span of 13 bases. In germline, CDR1 is DFQATT, CDR2 SNEGSKA (reference sequence). As DNA, the CDR3 is TGCAGTGCTAGTAGTCCGGCGGAGTACGAGCAGTACTTC. This translates into CSASSPAEYEQYF.

Of note for this clone: A read error is possible here, since a much larger clone lies one base away. The rearrangement links TRBV6-1 to TRBJ2-7, with 9 positions matching TRBD2. From germline, CDR1 is MNHNS and CDR2 SASEGT. The CDR3 sequence is 15 residues long. The V gene end was trimmed by 1 base and the J gene end by 7 bases; junction bases not matched to a gene: 8. This chain's CDR3 is CASSEGGGGQGEQYF. Here the CDR3 DNA reads TGTGCCAGCAGTGAAGGCGGGGGGGGCCAAGGGGAGCAGTACTTC.

In this sample, this clone turned up once. V and J are TRBV5-1 and TRBJ2-2, with 10 bases matching TRBD1. J gave up 9 bases and V 8 bases, and 10 bases lay outside the gene matches. CDR3 size: 14 residues. In germline, CDR1 is SGHRS, CDR2 YFSETQ. CDR3 residues: CASTTGQGGRELFF. CDR3 sequence (DNA): TGCGCCAGTACCACCGGACAGGGGGGCCGGGAGCTGTTTTTT.

This sequence joins TRBV7-2 and TRBJ2-7; a possible D gene is TRBD2 (6 bases). The CDR3 has 15 residues. The germline CDR1 and CDR2 sequences are SGHTA and FQGNSA. Trimming shortened V by 1 base and J by 2 bases, and 12 bases separated the two germline ends. CDR3 residues: CASSLGSGLTYEQYF. The CDR3 DNA reads TGTGCCAGCAGCTTAGGATCCGGACTAACCTACGAGCAGTACTTC. The full variable domain, rest sourced from reference TRBV7-2 and TRBJ2-7, is GAGVSQSPSNKVTEKGKDVELRCDPISGHTALYWYRQSLGQGLEFLIYFQGNSAPDKSGLPSDRFSAERTGGSVSTLTIQRTQQEDSAVYLCASSLGSGLTYEQYFGPGTRLTVT.

This clone was counted a single time. The chain is built from TRBV6-6 and TRBJ1-6; weak D call: TRBD1 (6 bases). Germline CDR1 and CDR2: MNHNY and SVGAGI (reference sequence). V was pared by 5 bases and J by 4 bases, with 15 bases between. The CDR3 totals 16 residues. This chain's CDR3 is CASSPSSTGYNSPLHF. The CDR3 region has the DNA TGTGCCAGCAGTCCCTCCTCGACAGGTTATAATTCACCCCTCCACTTT.

V is TRBV24-1 and J is TRBJ2-1; 7 bases are a match to TRBD1. Germline CDR1 reads KGHDR; CDR2 reads SFDVKD. Germline trimming cut 3 bases from V and 3 bases from J; bases unmatched to any gene: 7. CDR3 size: 16 residues. This CDR3 reads CATSDDRATVYNEQFF. The CDR3 DNA reads TGTGCCACCAGTGATGACAGGGCGACAGTCTACAATGAGCAGTTCTTC.

The chain couples TRBV10-3 to TRBJ1-1; D may be TRBD1 (6 bases). Per germline, CDR1 ENHRY and CDR2 SYGVKD. This CDR3 region has 12 residues. Trimming shortened V by 6 bases and J by 1 base, and 6 bases separated the two germline ends. The CDR3: CAIRTGNTEAFF. CDR3 nucleotides: TGTGCCATCAGGACAGGGAACACTGAAGCTTTCTTT.

This clone came up a few times. The chain couples TRBV15 to TRBJ2-7; TRBD1 might be the D (6 bases). This CDR3 region has 14 residues. Germline values: CDR1 LNHNV, CDR2 YYDKDF (reference sequence). Trimming stripped 5 bases from V and 2 bases from J, with 13 bases between. The CDR3 protein is CATSAPGHPYEQYF. As DNA, the CDR3 is TGTGCCACCAGCGCCCCGGGACACCCCTACGAGCAGTACTTC. The full variable domain, completed using reference TRBV15 and TRBJ2-7, is DAMVIQNPRYQVTQFGKPVTLSCSQTLNHNVMYWYQQKSSQAPKLLFHYYDKDFNNEADTPDNFQSRRPNTSFCFLDIRSPGLGDTAMYLCATSAPGHPYEQYFGPGTRLTVT.

This clone has just one count. The rearrangement joins TRBV5-5 to TRBJ2-5, with 8 bases that match TRBD1. This CDR3 comprises 14 residues. The junction had 4 bases not matched to a gene; V was cut back by 1 base and J by 5 bases. Germline loops: CDR1 SGHKS, CDR2 YYEKEE (reference sequence). CDR3 in DNA: TGTGCCAGCAGCTTGTCAGGGGGCACGGAGACCCAGTACTTC. This encodes CASSLSGGTETQYF.

This chain links TRBV6-5 with TRBJ1-1; weak D call: TRBD1 (6 bases). Germline V gives CDR1 MNHEY, CDR2 SVGAGI. Trimming stripped 5 bases from V and 2 bases from J, with 12 bases between. The CDR3 has 14 amino acids. CDR3 residues: CASSQPGTNTEAFF. CDR3 nucleotides: TGTGCCAGCAGTCAACCGGGGACAAACACTGAAGCTTTCTTT.

By share, this clone counts as medium-sized. The genes are TRBV19 and TRBJ1-2, with TRBD1 identical over 11 bases. The CDR3 runs to 15 residues. After removal of 1 base from V and 5 bases from J, the junction contained 3 bases not matched to a gene. Germline CDR1 reads LNHDA; CDR2 reads SQIVND (reference sequence). The chain's CDR3 is CASSIAGTGGYGYTF. CDR3 DNA: TGTGCCAGTAGTATAGCCGGGACAGGGGGTTATGGCTACACCTTC.

This sequence joins TRBV2 and TRBJ1-1; TRBD1 aligns across 9 bases. The CDR3 contains 18 residues. Looked up from germline, CDR1 is SNHLY and CDR2 is FYNNEI. The trim removed 7 bases at V and 5 bases at J, leaving 20 bases unmatched. The CDR3 loop reads CASTDPSTTTGGRTEAFF. CDR3 bases: TGTGCCAGCACCGACCCCAGTACGACAACAGGGGGCCGGACTGAAGCTTTCTTT.

The genes are TRBV5-1 and TRBJ2-3, with TRBD2 matching over 16 bases. V shed 4 bases and J 2 bases; nucleotides not matched to a gene: 10. The germline V gene encodes CDR1 SGHRS and CDR2 YFSETQ. This CDR3 is built from 19 residues. CDR3 region: CASSTTGTSGGVFTDTQYF. The CDR3, as DNA: TGCGCCAGCAGCACTACCGGGACTAGCGGGGGGGTATTCACAGATACGCAGTATTTT.

This clone appeared once. The chain carries TRBV30 and TRBJ2-3, with TRBD2 as a possible D gene (6 bases). Trimming pared 2 bases from V and 7 bases from J, leaving 13 bases between. Germline V CDR1 and CDR2: GTSNPN, SVGIG (reference sequence). The CDR3 is 13 amino acids. The CDR3 DNA reads TGTGCCTGGAGTACCGGGACTTGGTATACGCAGTATTTT. Its translation is CAWSTGTWYTQYF. The whole variable domain, remainder taken from reference TRBV30 and TRBJ2-3, is SQTIHQWPATLVQPVGSPLSLECTVEGTSNPNLYWYRQAAGRGLQLLFYSVGIGQISSEVPQNLSASRPQDRQFILSSKKLLLSDSGFYLCAWSTGTWYTQYFGPGTRLTVL.

CDR3 loop: CASSSADGYGYTF. The CDR3, as DNA: TGCGCCAGCAGCTCAGCGGACGGCTATGGCTACACCTTC. This chain joins TRBV5-1 and TRBJ1-2; D is unclear. The germline gives CDR1 SGHRS, CDR2 YFSETQ. Between the trimmed V and J ends, which lost 3 bases and 4 bases, there was a span of 10 bases. This CDR3 comprises 13 residues.

This chain links TRBV3-1 (or the pseudogene TRBV3-2) with TRBJ1-6, with D unclear. The germline CDR1 and CDR2 sequences are LGHDT and YNNKEL (reference sequence). Trimming pared 1 base from V and 9 bases from J, leaving 13 bases between. This CDR3 contains 15 residues. In DNA, the CDR3 is TGTGCCAGCAGCCAAGCAGGAATTGCGAGTTCACCCCTCCACTTT. Amino acids: CASSQAGIASSPLHF.

V and J are TRBV29-1 and TRBJ2-5; D is possibly TRBD2 (6 bases). V lost 7 bases to trimming and J lost 5 bases, with 20 bases between them. In germline, CDR1 is SQVTM, CDR2 ANQGSEA. The CDR3 runs to 14 residues. CDR3 DNA: TGCAGCGCCCTAAAGGGTTCAGGAGGGGAGACCCAGTACTTC. Its translation: CSALKGSGGETQYF.

The chain uses TRBV15 and TRBJ2-7; 7 nucleotides align to TRBD1. Germline V lookup: CDR1 LNHNV, CDR2 YYDKDF (reference sequence). The CDR3 consists of 14 residues. The junction had 3 bases not matched to a gene; V was cut back by 1 base and J by 3 bases. CDR3 nucleotides: TGTGCCACCAGCAGAGGACAGGGTCGCTACGAGCAGTACTTC. This gives the protein CATSRGQGRYEQYF.

The J gene is TRBJ1-1, the V gene TRBV6-4; D unclear. This CDR3 has 15 residues. Germline CDR1 is MRHNA and CDR2 is SNTAGT. V lost 4 bases and J 0 bases, leaving 12 bases between the germline ends. The CDR3 loop is CASSVKLNMNTEAFF. CDR3 in DNA: TGTGCCAGCAGTGTCAAGTTAAACATGAACACTGAAGCTTTCTTT.

The chain has TRBV7-9 and TRBJ2-1, with a tentative D call TRBD2 (6 bases). V lost 2 bases, J lost 8 bases, and 19 bases lay in between. This CDR3 is 16 amino acids long. CDR1 is SEHNR, CDR2 FQNEAQ, per germline (reference sequence). CDR3 in amino acids: CASSLSFGGGDDEQFF. In nucleotides, the CDR3 is TGTGCCAGCAGCTTATCTTTCGGTGGAGGGGACGATGAGCAGTTCTTC.

This clone was seen once. The CDR3: CASRRTSGSTDTQYF. The CDR3 nucleotides read TGTGCCAGCAGGAGGACTAGCGGGAGCACAGATACGCAGTATTTT. The chain carries TRBV6-5 and TRBJ2-3; 11 bases are shared with TRBD2. V lost 6 bases to trimming and J lost 0 bases; unmatched junction nucleotides: 2. The length of the CDR3 is 15 residues. Germline loops: CDR1 MNHEY, CDR2 SVGAGI.

The rearrangement links TRBV19 to TRBJ2-1; D possibly corresponds to TRBD2 (5 bases). CDR3 length equals 14 residues. Trimming left V 7 bases short and J 2 bases short, with 12 bases between. Germline CDR1 reads LNHDA; CDR2 reads SQIVND (reference sequence). CDR3 nucleotide sequence: TGTGCCAGTAACATAGCGCCTCCCTACAATGAGCAGTTCTTC. It translates to CASNIAPPYNEQFF.

Turning to this clone: Other DNA variants within this sample encode the same CDR3. The V and J genes are TRBV5-4 and TRBJ1-2; TRBD1 matches 7 bases. V shed 3 bases and J 7 bases; nucleotides not matched to a gene: 6. Germline lookup yields CDR1 SGHNT and CDR2 YYREEE (reference sequence). This CDR3 is 13 amino acids long. The CDR3 DNA is TGTGCCAGCAGCTCCGACAGGGTGGGTGGCTACACCTTC. It specifies CASSSDRVGGYTF.

This clone was seen more than once but under ten times. The V call is TRBV6-5, the J call TRBJ1-4; D ambiguous. V was trimmed by 0 bases and J by 8 bases, leaving 13 bases between them. Germline values: CDR1 MNHEY, CDR2 SVGAGI. This CDR3 has 15 residues. In nucleotides, the CDR3 is TGTGCCAGCAGTTACTCGTCCCAGGCAAGGGAAAAACTGTTTTTT. Translation: CASSYSSQAREKLFF.

V and J are TRBV20-1 and TRBJ2-5, with D unclear. This CDR3 is built from 11 residues. The V end was cut by 4 bases, the J end by 8 bases, with 11 bases between. The germline V gene has CDR1 DFQATT and CDR2 SNEGSKA (reference sequence). For the CDR3, the DNA is TGCAGTGCTATGAGTGAGCTAACCCAGTACTTC. It encodes CSAMSELTQYF.

This clone showed up just a few times. The chain couples TRBV29-1 to TRBJ1-5; TRBD1 is a possible D gene (6 bases). The germline V and J ends were trimmed by 3 bases and 7 bases, with 13 bases remaining between them. The CDR3 is 13 amino acids. Germline V gene sequence: CDR1 SQVTM, CDR2 ANQGSEA. The CDR3 bases are TGCAGCGTTGACCAGGGGCTAGGACAGCCCCAGCATTTT. Translation gives CSVDQGLGQPQHF.

This chain uses TRBV6-2 or TRBV6-3 with TRBJ2-1, with a tentative D call TRBD2 (6 bases). This CDR3 is built from 16 residues. Trimming removed 2 bases at V and 5 bases at J, with 16 bases between. The germline CDR1 and CDR2 sequences are MNHEY and SVGEGT. The CDR3 nucleotides are TGTGCCAGCAGTTACATCCCGCGGGGCCGGAACAATGAGCAGTTCTTC. Its protein product is CASSYIPRGRNNEQFF.